Listed here are 5 T cell receptor beta chains from one sample, sequenced in a study of blood T cell repertoires in COVID-19. Method: immunoSEQ multiplex PCR; TCRdb's copy keeps in-frame clones and lacks some. This sample has a few hundred thousand clones, with roughly 90% found just once. Specimen: PBMCs or T cells enriched from blood (not recorded which). These receptors were collected from a woman in her twenties or thirties who had recovered from COVID-19.

The chain links TRBV6-5 to TRBJ1-5, with D possibly being TRBD1 (6 bases). Per germline, CDR1 MNHEY and CDR2 SVGAGI. The V gene lost 2 bases and the J gene lost 6 bases, with 11 bases spanning the gap. CDR3 length: 14 amino acids. CDR3 region: CASSYPGAGQPQHF. The CDR3 DNA is TGTGCCAGCAGTTACCCAGGGGCGGGTCAGCCCCAGCATTTT.

The V gene is TRBV28, the J gene TRBJ1-2; maybe TRBD1 (5 bases). The CDR3 runs 15 residues. Germline V gives CDR1 MDHEN, CDR2 SYDVKM. Deletions cut 6 bases from V and 7 bases from J, with 21 bases between. This chain's CDR3 is CASRTAGGGLFGYTF. CDR3 bases: TGTGCCAGCAGGACCGCCGGGGGAGGGTTATTTGGCTACACCTTC.

CDR3 region: CASSFPTEAGELFF. In DNA, the CDR3 is TGTGCCAGCAGCTTCCCGACAGAGGCCGGGGAGCTGTTTTTT. V and J are TRBV11-2 and TRBJ2-2, with D possibly being TRBD1 (5 bases). V dropped 3 bases and J dropped 6 bases, with 11 bases sitting between them. The CDR3 has 14 residues. Germline CDR1 SGHAT, CDR2 FQNNGV.

The chain has TRBV27 and TRBJ1-5; possible D gene TRBD1, 5 bases. The CDR3 covers 16 residues. V lost 0 bases and J 0 bases, leaving 9 bases between the germline ends. From germline, CDR1 is MNHEY and CDR2 SMNVEV (reference sequence). CDR3 nucleotide sequence: TGTGCCAGCAGTTTATCGTCGGGGGTTAGCAATCAGCCCCAGCATTTT. It is translated as CASSLSSGVSNQPQHF.

The chain links TRBV19 to TRBJ1-1; TRBD1 aligns across 8 bases. V was pared by 3 bases and J by 1 base, with 4 bases of the junction left unmatched. The CDR3 spans 15 residues. Germline V gene lookup returns CDR1 LNHDA and CDR2 SQIVND (reference sequence). CDR3 nucleotide sequence: TGTGCCAGTAGTATCGGACAGGGAACGAACACTGAAGCTTTCTTT. It is translated as CASSIGQGTNTEAFF.